The 23 T cell receptor beta chains reported below all come from one sample, sequenced in a study of blood T cell repertoires in COVID-19. TCRdb's copy holds only in-frame clones and misses some; the assay was immunoSEQ multiplex PCR. The sample shows some 170,000 clones, about four fifths of them seen only once. The material sequenced was peripheral blood. These receptor sequences come from a man between 60 and 70 years old with active or convalescent COVID-19.

This rearrangement joins TRBV19 to TRBJ2-7; the match to TRBD2 covers 11 bases. V lost 5 bases to trimming and J lost 0 bases; unmatched junction nucleotides: 15. This CDR3 comprises 19 residues. Per the germline V gene, CDR1 is LNHDA and CDR2 is SQIVND (reference sequence). The CDR3 DNA reads TGTGCCAGTAGTGAAGAGGGGCTAGCGGGGGGAACTAGCTCCTACGAGCAGTACTTC. It specifies CASSEEGLAGGTSSYEQYF.

This sequence joins TRBV5-5 and TRBJ2-1; D call uncertain. Trimming left V 4 bases short and J 4 bases short, with 12 bases between. Germline loops: CDR1 SGHKS, CDR2 YYEKEE (reference sequence). The CDR3 contains 14 residues. DNA for the CDR3: TGTGCCAGCAGCCCCCCCGAGGTTTACAATGAGCAGTTCTTC. This encodes CASSPPEVYNEQFF.

The rearrangement links TRBV5-6 to TRBJ1-5; 8 nucleotides align to TRBD1. In germline, CDR1 is SGHDT, CDR2 YYEEEE. With V trimmed by 3 bases and J by 14 bases, 7 bases remained unmatched. The CDR3 is 12 residues long. CDR3 loop: CASSSDRGTEHF. The CDR3 DNA is TGTGCCAGCAGCTCTGACAGGGGCACCGAGCATTTT.

This chain connects TRBV4-1 to TRBJ1-4, with 8 bases fitting TRBD1. V lost 4 bases, J lost 10 bases, and 14 bases stayed unmatched. In germline, CDR1 is MGHRA, CDR2 YSYEKL. The CDR3 spans 16 residues. CDR3: CASSPDWGAGGGKLFF. The CDR3 DNA sequence: TGCGCCAGCAGCCCCGACTGGGGGGCAGGGGGCGGAAAACTGTTTTTT.

This rearrangement joins TRBV13 to TRBJ2-3; 8 bases agree with TRBD1. Germline CDR1 reads PRHDT; CDR2 reads FYEKMQ (reference sequence). The CDR3 runs to 19 residues. J lost 0 bases, V lost 2 bases, and 13 bases had no gene match. CDR3: CASSLRSGRGPLSTDTQYF. The CDR3 nucleotides read TGTGCCAGCAGCTTACGGTCGGGCAGGGGGCCCCTCAGCACAGATACGCAGTATTTT.

This clone was recorded only once. This chain links TRBV2 with TRBJ2-6; TRBD1 matches 8 bases. Germline loops: CDR1 SNHLY, CDR2 FYNNEI. J lost 3 bases, V lost 3 bases, and 7 bases had no gene match. The CDR3 covers 17 residues. The DNA for the CDR3 is TGTGCCAGCAGTGAGCGGGACAGGACCCTTGGGGCCAACGTCCTGACTTTC. The encoded protein is CASSERDRTLGANVLTF.

The genes are TRBV3-1 (or the pseudogene TRBV3-2) and TRBJ1-1; D is unresolved. CDR3 length: 15 amino acids. Germline CDR1 LGHDT, CDR2 YNNKEL (reference sequence). Trimming stripped 4 bases from V and 8 bases from J, with 20 bases between. CDR3 sequence (DNA): TGTGCCAGCAGCCTAGGAGGGTCGGCAGGAGCAGAAGCTTTCTTT. Translating gives CASSLGGSAGAEAFF.

The chain combines TRBV5-1 with TRBJ2-3; 9 bases agree with TRBD2. The V gene's germline CDR1 is SGHRS and CDR2 YFSETQ. Trimming cost V 3 bases and J 4 bases; bases outside gene matches: 6. The CDR3 sequence is 15 residues long. CDR3 sequence (DNA): TGCGCCAGCAGCTATCGGGCGGGAGGGGCAGATACGCAGTATTTT. The encoded protein is CASSYRAGGADTQYF.

The sample holds a few counts of this clone. The chain has TRBV6-2 or TRBV6-3 and TRBJ1-2, with TRBD1 matching over 7 bases. V lost 5 bases to trimming and J lost 8 bases; unmatched junction nucleotides: 14. The germline V gene has CDR1 MNHEY and CDR2 SVGEGT. The CDR3 has 15 residues. The CDR3 DNA is TGTGCCAGCAGTACCTTGGGACAGCCCTCGGGGGGCTACACCTTC. As protein: CASSTLGQPSGGYTF.

This clone was seen a handful of times. The rearrangement uses TRBV13 and TRBJ2-7, with TRBD1 identical over 8 bases. The CDR3 is 14 residues long. Per germline, CDR1 PRHDT and CDR2 FYEKMQ (reference sequence). J was trimmed by 3 bases and V by 2 bases; bases with no gene match: 3. Here the CDR3 DNA reads TGTGCCAGCAGCTTACAGGGGGCTCTCTACGAGCAGTACTTC. Its translation: CASSLQGALYEQYF.

This clone appeared a few times. The rearrangement links TRBV3-1 (or the pseudogene TRBV3-2) to TRBJ1-4; D may be TRBD1 (5 bases). The CDR3 extends over 16 amino acids. The germline CDR1 and CDR2 sequences are LGHDT and YNNKEL (reference sequence). V was shortened by 1 base and J by 8 bases, with 17 bases between the two germline ends. In DNA form, the CDR3 reads TGTGCCAGCAGCCAAGGGAAGGGCGACAGCAACGAAAAACTGTTTTTT. This encodes CASSQGKGDSNEKLFF.

This chain connects TRBV7-8 to TRBJ1-1, with a weak D call TRBD1 (5 bases). Germline V gene lookup returns CDR1 SGHVS and CDR2 FQNEAQ. V lost 5 bases to trimming and J lost 4 bases, with 11 bases between them. This CDR3 region has 13 residues. The CDR3 nucleotides read TGTGCCAGCAGCGCAGGACAAACCACTGAAGCTTTCTTT. This gives the protein CASSAGQTTEAFF. Complete variable domain (other parts from reference TRBV7-8 and TRBJ1-1): GAGVSQSPRYKVAKRGQDVALRCDPISGHVSLFWYQQALGQGPEFLTYFQNEAQLDKSGLPSDRFFAERPEGSVSTLKIQRTQQEDSAVYLCASSAGQTTEAFFGQGTRLTVV.

V and J are TRBV7-3 and TRBJ2-1, with D possibly being TRBD2 (6 bases). V lost 6 bases, J lost 0 bases, and 12 bases lay in between. CDR3 length: 15 residues. Germline values: CDR1 SGHTA, CDR2 FQGTGA. The CDR3 loop is CASRQIGSSYNEQFF. For the CDR3, the DNA is TGTGCCAGCAGGCAAATCGGGAGCTCCTACAATGAGCAGTTCTTC.

In its sample, this clone was seen a few times. The CDR3 loop is CAISVGTKTYEQYF. Here the CDR3 DNA reads TGTGCCATCAGTGTAGGGACAAAGACCTACGAGCAGTACTTC. The chain is built from TRBV10-3 and TRBJ2-7; the D gene is possibly TRBD1 (6 bases). Trimming cost V 4 bases and J 2 bases, with 12 bases left between them. This CDR3 is built from 14 residues. CDR1 and CDR2 (germline): ENHRY, SYGVKD.

CDR3 bases: TGCGCCAGCAGTCCGGACAGGAGAATGAACACCGGGGAGCTGTTTTTT. It codes for CASSPDRRMNTGELFF. V is TRBV10-2 and J is TRBJ2-2; 7 bases match TRBD1. The CDR3 is 16 residues long. Trimming cost V 5 bases and J 1 base; bases outside gene matches: 7. Germline lookup yields CDR1 WSHSY and CDR2 SAAADI.

This chain connects TRBV7-9 to TRBJ1-1; the match to TRBD1 covers 10 bases. The germline CDR1 and CDR2 sequences are SEHNR and FQNEAQ (reference sequence). The CDR3 has 14 residues. V lost 5 bases and J lost 5; bases outside the gene matches: 5. As DNA, the CDR3 is TGTGCCAGCAGCCCCCGGACAGGGGGAACTGAAGCTTTCTTT. It yields the protein CASSPRTGGTEAFF. Full variable domain (missing parts from reference TRBV7-9 and TRBJ1-1): DTGVSQNPRHKITKRGQNVTFRCDPISEHNRLYWYRQTLGQGPEFLTYFQNEAQLEKSRLLSDRFSAERPKGSFSTLEIQRTEQGDSAMYLCASSPRTGGTEAFFGQGTRLTVV.

J is TRBJ1-5 and V is TRBV10-3, with a tentative D call TRBD1 (5 bases). Germline V gene lookup returns CDR1 ENHRY and CDR2 SYGVKD. V dropped 10 bases and J dropped 0 bases, with 10 bases sitting between them. This CDR3 has 13 residues. The CDR3 protein is CASKTDSNQPQHF. The CDR3 nucleotides read TGTGCCAGTAAGACAGATAGCAATCAGCCCCAGCATTTT.

The V gene is TRBV29-1, the J gene TRBJ1-5; 7 nucleotides match TRBD1. The germline V gene has CDR1 SQVTM and CDR2 ANQGSEA. This CDR3 spans 16 amino acids. V lost 3 bases and J lost 4; bases outside the gene matches: 12. CDR3 loop: CSVDVQGDRENQPQHF. The CDR3 bases are TGCAGCGTTGACGTACAAGGAGACAGGGAAAATCAGCCCCAGCATTTT.

This chain connects TRBV19 to TRBJ2-1; 8 bases align to TRBD1. CDR1 and CDR2 (germline): LNHDA, SQIVND (reference sequence). V gave up 0 bases and J gave up 3 bases; unmatched junction bases: 4. CDR3 size: 16 residues. CDR3 protein: CASSIDDGQGYNEQFF. The CDR3 nucleotides read TGTGCCAGTAGTATAGACGACGGACAGGGCTACAATGAGCAGTTCTTC.

The count of this clone is one. The rearrangement uses TRBV5-1 and TRBJ2-5, with TRBD2 matching 10 bases. Germline trimming cut 4 bases from V and 2 bases from J; bases unmatched to any gene: 14. Germline V lookup: CDR1 SGHRS, CDR2 YFSETQ. The CDR3 length is 18 residues. The CDR3 region is CASSARVSGGKLQETQYF. As DNA, the CDR3 is TGCGCCAGCAGCGCCCGGGTTAGCGGGGGGAAACTACAAGAGACCCAGTACTTC. The full variable domain, completed using reference TRBV5-1 and TRBJ2-5, is KAGVTQTPRYLIKTRGQQVTLSCSPISGHRSVSWYQQTPGQGLQFLFEYFSETQRNKGNFPGRFSGRQFSNSRSEMNVSTLELGDSALYLCASSARVSGGKLQETQYFGPGTRLLVL.

The chain links TRBV6-6 to TRBJ2-5; 9 bases line up with TRBD1. The CDR3 contains 15 residues. The germline V gene has CDR1 MNHNY and CDR2 SVGAGI (reference sequence). The J segment lost 3 bases and the V segment lost 1 base, leaving 3 bases of the junction unmatched. In nucleotides, the CDR3 is TGTGCCAGCAGTTACTACGGACAGGGGAAAGAGACCCAGTACTTC. The encoded protein is CASSYYGQGKETQYF.

This rearrangement joins TRBV10-1 to TRBJ2-5; D is undetermined. The length of the CDR3 is 14 residues. Germline CDR1 WNHNN, CDR2 SYGVQD (reference sequence). V was clipped by 3 bases and J by 5 bases, with 13 bases between them. In DNA form, the CDR3 reads TGCGCCAGCAGTGACGGCAGGTGGTGGGAGACCCAGTACTTC. It codes for CASSDGRWWETQYF.

The CDR3 region has the DNA TGTGCCAGCAGTATAGGACTAGCGGGATACGGTGAGCAGTTCTTC. Its protein is CASSIGLAGYGEQFF. V and J are TRBV28 and TRBJ2-1; 12 nucleotides line up with TRBD2. The CDR3 sequence is 15 residues long. The V segment lost 5 bases and the J segment 9 bases; nucleotides outside the gene matches: 8. CDR1 is MDHEN, CDR2 SYDVKM, per germline.